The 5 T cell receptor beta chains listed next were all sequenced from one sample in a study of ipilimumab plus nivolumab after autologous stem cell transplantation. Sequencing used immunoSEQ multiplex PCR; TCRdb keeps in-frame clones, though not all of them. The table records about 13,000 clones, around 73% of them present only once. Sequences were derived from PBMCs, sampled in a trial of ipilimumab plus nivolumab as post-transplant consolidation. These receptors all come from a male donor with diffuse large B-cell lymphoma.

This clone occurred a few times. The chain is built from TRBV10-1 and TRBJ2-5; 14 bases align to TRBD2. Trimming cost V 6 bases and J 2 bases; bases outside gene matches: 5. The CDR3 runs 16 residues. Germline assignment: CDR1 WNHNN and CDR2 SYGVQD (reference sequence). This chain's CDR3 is CASSEGLAGVQETQYF. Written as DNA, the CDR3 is TGCGCCAGCAGCGAGGGACTAGCGGGGGTGCAAGAGACCCAGTACTTC.

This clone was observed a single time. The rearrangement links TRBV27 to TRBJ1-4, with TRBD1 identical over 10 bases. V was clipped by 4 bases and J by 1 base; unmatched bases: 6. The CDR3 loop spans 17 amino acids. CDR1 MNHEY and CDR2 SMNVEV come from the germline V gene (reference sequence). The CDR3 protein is CASSSRTGGRTNEKLFF. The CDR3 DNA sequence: TGTGCCAGCAGTTCACGGACAGGGGGGAGAACTAATGAAAAACTGTTTTTT.

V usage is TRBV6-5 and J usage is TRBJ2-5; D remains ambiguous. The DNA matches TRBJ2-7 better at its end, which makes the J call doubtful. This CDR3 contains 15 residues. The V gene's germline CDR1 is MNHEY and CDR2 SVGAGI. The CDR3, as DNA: TGTGCCAGCAGTTACAGTGGCGGCCGCACCTACGAGCAGTACTTC. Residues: CASSYSGGRTYEQYF.

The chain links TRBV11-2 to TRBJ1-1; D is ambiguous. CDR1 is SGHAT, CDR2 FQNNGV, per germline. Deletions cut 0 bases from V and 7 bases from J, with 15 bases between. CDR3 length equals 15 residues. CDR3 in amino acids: CASSLDHEIGVEAFF. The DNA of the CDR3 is TGTGCCAGCAGCTTAGATCACGAGATCGGGGTTGAAGCTTTCTTT.

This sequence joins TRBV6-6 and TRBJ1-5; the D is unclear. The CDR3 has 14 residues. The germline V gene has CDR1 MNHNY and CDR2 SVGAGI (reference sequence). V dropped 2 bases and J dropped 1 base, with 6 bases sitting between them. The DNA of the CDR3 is TGTGCCAGCAGTTACACAGTGAGCAATCAGCCCCAGCATTTT. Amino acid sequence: CASSYTVSNQPQHF.